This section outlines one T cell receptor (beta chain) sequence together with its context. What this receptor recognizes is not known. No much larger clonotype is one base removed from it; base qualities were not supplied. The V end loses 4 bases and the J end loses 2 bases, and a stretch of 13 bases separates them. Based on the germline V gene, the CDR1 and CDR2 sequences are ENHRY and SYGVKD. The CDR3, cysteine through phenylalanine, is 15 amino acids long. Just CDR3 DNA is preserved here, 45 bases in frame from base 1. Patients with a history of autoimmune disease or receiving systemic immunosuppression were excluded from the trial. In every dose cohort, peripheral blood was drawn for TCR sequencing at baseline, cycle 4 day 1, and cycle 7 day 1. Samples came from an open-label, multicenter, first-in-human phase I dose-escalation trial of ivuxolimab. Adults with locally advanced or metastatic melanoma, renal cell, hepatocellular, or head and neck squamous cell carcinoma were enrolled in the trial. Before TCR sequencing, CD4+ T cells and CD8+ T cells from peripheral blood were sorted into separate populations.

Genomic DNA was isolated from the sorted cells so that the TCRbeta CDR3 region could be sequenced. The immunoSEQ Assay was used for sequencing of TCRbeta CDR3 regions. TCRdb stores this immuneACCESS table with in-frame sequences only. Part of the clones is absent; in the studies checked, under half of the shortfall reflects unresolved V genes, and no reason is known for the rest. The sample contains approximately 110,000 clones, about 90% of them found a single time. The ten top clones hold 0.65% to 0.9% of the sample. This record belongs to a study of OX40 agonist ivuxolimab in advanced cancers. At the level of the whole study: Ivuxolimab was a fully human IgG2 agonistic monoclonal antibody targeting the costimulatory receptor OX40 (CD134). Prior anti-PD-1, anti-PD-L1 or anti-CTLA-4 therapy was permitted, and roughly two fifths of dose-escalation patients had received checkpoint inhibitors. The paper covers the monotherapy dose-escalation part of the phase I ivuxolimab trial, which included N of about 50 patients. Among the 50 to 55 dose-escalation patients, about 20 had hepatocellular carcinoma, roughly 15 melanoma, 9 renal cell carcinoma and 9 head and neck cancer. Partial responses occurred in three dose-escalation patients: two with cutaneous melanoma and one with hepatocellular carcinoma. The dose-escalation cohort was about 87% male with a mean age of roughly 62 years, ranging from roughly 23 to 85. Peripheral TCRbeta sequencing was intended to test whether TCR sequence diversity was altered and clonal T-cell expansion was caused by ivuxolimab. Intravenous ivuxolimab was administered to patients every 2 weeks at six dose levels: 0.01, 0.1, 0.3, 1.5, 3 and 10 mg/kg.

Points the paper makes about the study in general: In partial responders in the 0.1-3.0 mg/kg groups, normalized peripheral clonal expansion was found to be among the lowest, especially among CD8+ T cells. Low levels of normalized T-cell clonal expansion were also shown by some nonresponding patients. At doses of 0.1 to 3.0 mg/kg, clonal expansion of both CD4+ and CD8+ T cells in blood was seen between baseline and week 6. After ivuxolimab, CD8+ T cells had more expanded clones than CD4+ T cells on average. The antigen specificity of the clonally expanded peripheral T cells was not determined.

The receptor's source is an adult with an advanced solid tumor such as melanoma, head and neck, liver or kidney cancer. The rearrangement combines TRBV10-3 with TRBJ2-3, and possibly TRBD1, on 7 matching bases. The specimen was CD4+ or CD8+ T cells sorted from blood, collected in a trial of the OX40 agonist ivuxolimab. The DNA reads TGTGCCATCAGTGGCGACAGGGAGGACACAGATACGCAGTATTTT. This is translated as CAISGDREDTDTQYF.